The 24 T cell receptor beta chains presented below share a single source sample, sequenced in a study of T-cell memory formation after mild COVID-19. Using its own MiXCR run on the 5' RACE reads, TCRdb lists one record per CDR3 protein. Here the sample spans 250,000 to 300,000 distinct CDR3 sequences, 15% to 20% being singletons. The sample comprised PBMCs or a T cell subset sorted from them (not recorded which). The receptors were gathered from a young man who had mild COVID-19 (a few samples of this study predate the infection). Cell type and time point are not known.

This clonotype has more than one count but fewer than ten. The chain is built from TRBV9 and TRBJ1-3, with D possibly being TRBD1 (6 bases). V gave up 4 bases and J gave up 4 bases, with 18 bases separating them. Germline loops: CDR1 SGDLS, CDR2 YYNGEE. This CDR3 is built from 16 residues. As DNA, the CDR3 is TGTGCCAGCAGCTCGCCCTACGCAGGGACAGGAAACACCATATATTTT. This sequence encodes CASSSPYAGTGNTIYF.

The V call is TRBV9, the J call TRBJ1-1; D is perhaps TRBD1 (5 bases). CDR3 length: 14 amino acids. Trimming pared 3 bases from V and 5 bases from J, leaving 14 bases between. Germline-derived CDR1 and CDR2 are SGDLS and YYNGEE. The CDR3 DNA follows: TGTGCCAGCAGCGCGGGACGGACCTCGACTGAAGCTTTCTTT. Encoded protein: CASSAGRTSTEAFF.

This clonotype was counted only a few times. The rearrangement links TRBV20-1 to TRBJ1-6; the match to TRBD1 covers 7 bases. There are 15 residues in the CDR3. From germline, CDR1 is DFQATT and CDR2 SNEGSKA (reference sequence). V shed 3 bases and J 4 bases; nucleotides not matched to a gene: 6. The CDR3 DNA sequence: TGCAGTGCTAGTTCGGCAGGGGGGTATAATTCACCCCTCCACTTT. It specifies CSASSAGGYNSPLHF.

The chain recombines TRBV18 with TRBJ2-7; a possible D gene is TRBD1 (5 bases). V was cut by 6 bases and J by 1 base, with 10 bases left in between. The germline V gene has CDR1 KGHSH and CDR2 LQKENI. The CDR3 extends over 13 amino acids. As DNA, the CDR3 is TGTGCCAGCTCTCCCAGGGTGTCCTACGAGCAGTACTTC. Translated, it gives CASSPRVSYEQYF. Full variable domain (remainder filled in from reference TRBV18 and TRBJ2-7): NAGVMQNPRHLVRRRGQEARLRCSPMKGHSHVYWYRQLPEEGLKFMVYLQKENIIDESGMPKERFSAEFPKEGPSILRIQQVVRGDSAAYFCASSPRVSYEQYFGPGTRLTVT.

This clonotype has just a few counts. This chain uses TRBV27 with TRBJ2-3, with 9 bases aligning to TRBD1. The V and J ends lost 6 bases and 5 bases, in that order; junction bases with no gene match: 6. The CDR3 has 14 amino acids. Per germline, CDR1 MNHEY and CDR2 SMNVEV (reference sequence). Here the CDR3 DNA reads TGTGCCAGCAGAGGGACAGGGCCCGAAGATACGCAGTATTTT. Its protein product is CASRGTGPEDTQYF.

The V call is TRBV2, the J call TRBJ2-7; D uncertain. The CDR3 contains 12 residues. V was shortened by 8 bases and J by 3 bases, with 11 bases between the two germline ends. Germline values: CDR1 SNHLY, CDR2 FYNNEI. The CDR3 nucleotides read TGTGCCAGCCCCGGGCCCAACTACGAGCAGTACTTC. It yields the protein CASPGPNYEQYF.

This rearrangement joins TRBV12-5 to TRBJ1-2; D ambiguous. CDR1 is LGHNT and CDR2 is FRNRAP in the germline V gene. The CDR3 is 12 residues long. V dropped 3 bases and J dropped 7 bases, with 9 bases sitting between them. The DNA of the CDR3 is TGTGCTAGTGGTTTTCGGGTCGGTGGCTACACCTTC. Its protein is CASGFRVGGYTF.

A few counts support this clonotype. The chain links TRBV4-3 to TRBJ2-1; 15 bases match TRBD2. Germline V CDR1 and CDR2: LGHNA, YSLEER. V shed 4 bases and J 4 bases; nucleotides not matched to a gene: 2. CDR3 length: 16 residues. For the CDR3, the DNA is TGCGCCAGCAGCCTGGGGACTAGCGGGGGGTACAATGAGCAGTTCTTC. It yields the protein CASSLGTSGGYNEQFF.

V is TRBV6-5 and J is TRBJ2-2, with D possibly matching TRBD1 (6 bases). The CDR3 has 14 amino acids. CDR1 is MNHEY and CDR2 is SVGAGI in the germline V gene. V shed 7 bases and J shed 0 bases, with 9 bases lying between them. The CDR3: CASTRQANTGELFF. DNA for the CDR3: TGTGCCAGCACCCGACAGGCGAACACCGGGGAGCTGTTTTTT.

V is TRBV6-5 and J is TRBJ1-1; 8 positions match TRBD1. The CDR3 contains 14 residues. V shed 2 bases, J shed 8 bases, and the junction held 7 bases outside the gene matches. Germline lookup yields CDR1 MNHEY and CDR2 SVGAGI. The CDR3 sequence is CASSYVDRAPEAFF. CDR3 sequence (DNA): TGTGCCAGCAGTTACGTGGACAGGGCGCCCGAAGCTTTCTTT.

The chain is built from TRBV6-5 and TRBJ1-1; D might be TRBD1 (5 bases). Germline values: CDR1 MNHEY, CDR2 SVGAGI. Trimming took off 2 bases at V and 10 bases at J, with 14 bases between the two ends. This CDR3 spans 13 amino acids. The CDR3 nucleotides read TGTGCCAGCAGTTACCTAGCGGGGCCGATAGCTTTCTTT. It translates to CASSYLAGPIAFF.

The CDR3 sequence: CAPDRAVNTEAFF. CDR3 nucleotides: TGTGCCCCTGACCGGGCGGTTAACACTGAAGCTTTCTTT. The V gene is TRBV6-5, the J gene TRBJ1-1; D ambiguous. The CDR3 totals 13 residues. Germline loops: CDR1 MNHEY, CDR2 SVGAGI. The ends were cut back, 11 bases at V and 2 bases at J, with 15 bases in the middle.

This clonotype was seen repeatedly, ten times or more. The chain recombines TRBV20-1 with TRBJ2-3; D is possibly TRBD1 (6 bases). The germline CDR1 and CDR2 sequences are DFQATT and SNEGSKA (reference sequence). This CDR3 region has 13 residues. V gave up 4 bases and J gave up 4 bases, with 12 bases separating them. The CDR3 DNA follows: TGCAGTGCTACGGGGCAGGGGCCAGATACGCAGTATTTT. Translating gives CSATGQGPDTQYF.

This clonotype was seen a few times. V usage is TRBV11-2 and J usage is TRBJ2-1, with D hard to call. The V end was cut by 1 base, the J end by 4 bases, with 8 bases between. This CDR3 spans 14 amino acids. CDR1 and CDR2 (germline): SGHAT, FQNNGV. The CDR3 protein is CASSLALEYNEQFF. The CDR3 bases are TGTGCCAGCAGCTTAGCTCTAGAATACAATGAGCAGTTCTTC.

The chain links TRBV4-3 to TRBJ1-4; no clear D. In germline, CDR1 is LGHNA, CDR2 YSLEER. The CDR3 loop spans 14 amino acids. V lost 0 bases, J lost 0 bases, and 2 bases lay in between. CDR3 coding DNA: TGCGCCAGCAGCCAAGACACAACTAATGAAAAACTGTTTTTT. Its translation is CASSQDTTNEKLFF.

This clonotype has just a few counts. V is TRBV20-1 and J is TRBJ2-3; D is ambiguous. The V and J ends lost 6 bases and 7 bases respectively, with 11 bases between them. Germline V gives CDR1 DFQATT, CDR2 SNEGSKA (reference sequence). This CDR3 spans 11 amino acids. DNA of the CDR3: TGCAGTGCCTGGGTGGGAAATACGCAGTATTTT. Protein: CSAWVGNTQYF.

Only a few counts were recorded for this clonotype. One end of the junction does not line up with germline, which may come from a read error. V gene TRBV5-4 combines with J gene TRBJ2-5; TRBD1 matches 9 bases. The length of the CDR3 is 12 residues. Per germline, CDR1 SGHNT and CDR2 YYREEE (reference sequence). In DNA, the CDR3 is TGTGCCAGCAGCTTGAACCGGGACAGGGTGTTCTTC. As protein: CASSLNRDRVFF.

The chain has TRBV5-6 and TRBJ2-7; maybe TRBD1 (6 bases). Germline V CDR1 and CDR2: SGHDT, YYEEEE. The CDR3 is 15 amino acids. The V end was cut by 0 bases, the J end by 3 bases, with 13 bases between. The CDR3 DNA is TGTGCCAGCAGCTTGGCCCAGGGGAACCTCTACGAGCAGTACGTC. Protein sequence: CASSLAQGNLYEQYV.

This clonotype has just a few counts. This sequence joins TRBV27 and TRBJ2-1, with D possibly TRBD2 on 5 matching bases. V gave up 5 bases and J gave up 4 bases, with 12 bases separating them. There are 14 residues in the CDR3. CDR1 MNHEY and CDR2 SMNVEV come from the germline V gene (reference sequence). CDR3 loop: CASSPRGEYNEQFF. The CDR3 region has the DNA TGTGCCAGCAGTCCCCGGGGAGAATACAATGAGCAGTTCTTC.

This clonotype has at least ten counts. The chain carries TRBV20-1 and TRBJ2-3, with TRBD2 identical over 8 bases. Germline V gene sequence: CDR1 DFQATT, CDR2 SNEGSKA (reference sequence). V was clipped by 0 bases and J by 4 bases; unmatched bases: 6. The CDR3 contains 15 residues. The CDR3 loop reads CSARDERGGADTQYF. DNA of the CDR3: TGCAGTGCTAGAGATGAACGGGGGGGCGCAGATACGCAGTATTTT.

The CDR3 spells CASSYSNGDVGEKLFF. CDR3 nucleotides: TGTGCCAGCAGTTACTCGAACGGGGACGTCGGGGAAAAACTGTTTTTT. V gene TRBV6-5 combines with J gene TRBJ1-4, with D perhaps TRBD1 (5 bases). V dropped 0 bases and J dropped 8 bases, with 16 bases sitting between them. The CDR3 contains 16 residues. The germline V gene encodes CDR1 MNHEY and CDR2 SVGAGI.

In this sample, this clonotype turned up many times. V usage is TRBV4-1 and J usage is TRBJ2-7, with D tentatively TRBD1 (7 bases). Looked up from germline, CDR1 is MGHRA and CDR2 is YSYEKL. There are 15 residues in the CDR3. V lost 2 bases and J lost 2, with 13 bases in between. CDR3: CASSQRQGGPYEQYF. The DNA of the CDR3 is TGCGCCAGCAGCCAACGCCAGGGGGGACCCTACGAGCAGTACTTC.

This clonotype was observed a handful of times. This chain connects TRBV7-9 to TRBJ1-4; D call uncertain. Trimming took 8 bases from V and 4 from J, leaving 14 bases between them. The CDR3 extends over 14 amino acids. Germline V gives CDR1 SEHNR, CDR2 FQNEAQ (reference sequence). The CDR3 bases are TGTGCCAGCCTTAAGGAGGGTGGTAATGAAAAACTGTTTTTT. Translated: CASLKEGGNEKLFF.

V usage is TRBV11-1 and J usage is TRBJ2-7, with D perhaps TRBD2 (6 bases). CDR3 size: 17 residues. Per germline, CDR1 SGHAT and CDR2 FQDESV (reference sequence). Trimming pared 1 base from V and 3 bases from J, leaving 19 bases between. CDR3 residues: CASSLGTGGAPLYEQYV. For the CDR3, the DNA is TGTGCCAGCAGCTTAGGGACTGGCGGGGCACCTCTCTACGAGCAGTACGTC.